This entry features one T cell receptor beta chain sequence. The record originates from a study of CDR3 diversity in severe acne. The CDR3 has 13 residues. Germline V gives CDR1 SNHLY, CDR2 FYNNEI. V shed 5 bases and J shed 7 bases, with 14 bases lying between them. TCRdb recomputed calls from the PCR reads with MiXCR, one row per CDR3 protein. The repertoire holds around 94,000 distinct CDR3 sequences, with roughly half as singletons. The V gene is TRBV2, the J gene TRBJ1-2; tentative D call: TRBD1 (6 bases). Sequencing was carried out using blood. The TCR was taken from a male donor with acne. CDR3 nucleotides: TGTGCCAGCAGTTTCACAGGGAACAGTGGCTACACCTTC. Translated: CASSFTGNSGYTF.